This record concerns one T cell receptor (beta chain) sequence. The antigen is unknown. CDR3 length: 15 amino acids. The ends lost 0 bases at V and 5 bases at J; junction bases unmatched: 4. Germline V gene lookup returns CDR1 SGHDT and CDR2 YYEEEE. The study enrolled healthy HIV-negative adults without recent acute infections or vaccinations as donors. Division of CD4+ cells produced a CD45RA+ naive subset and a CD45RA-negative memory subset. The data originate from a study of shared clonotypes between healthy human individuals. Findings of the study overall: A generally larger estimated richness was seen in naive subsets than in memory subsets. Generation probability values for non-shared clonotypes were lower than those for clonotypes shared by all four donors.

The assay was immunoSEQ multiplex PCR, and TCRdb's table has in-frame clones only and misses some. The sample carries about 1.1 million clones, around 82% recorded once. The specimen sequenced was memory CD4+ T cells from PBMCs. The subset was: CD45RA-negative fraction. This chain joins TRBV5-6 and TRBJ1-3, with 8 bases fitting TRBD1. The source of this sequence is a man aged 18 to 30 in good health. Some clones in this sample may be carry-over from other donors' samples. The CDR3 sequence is CASSLGQGARNTIYF. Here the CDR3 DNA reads TGTGCCAGCAGCTTGGGGCAGGGGGCCCGAAACACCATATATTTT.